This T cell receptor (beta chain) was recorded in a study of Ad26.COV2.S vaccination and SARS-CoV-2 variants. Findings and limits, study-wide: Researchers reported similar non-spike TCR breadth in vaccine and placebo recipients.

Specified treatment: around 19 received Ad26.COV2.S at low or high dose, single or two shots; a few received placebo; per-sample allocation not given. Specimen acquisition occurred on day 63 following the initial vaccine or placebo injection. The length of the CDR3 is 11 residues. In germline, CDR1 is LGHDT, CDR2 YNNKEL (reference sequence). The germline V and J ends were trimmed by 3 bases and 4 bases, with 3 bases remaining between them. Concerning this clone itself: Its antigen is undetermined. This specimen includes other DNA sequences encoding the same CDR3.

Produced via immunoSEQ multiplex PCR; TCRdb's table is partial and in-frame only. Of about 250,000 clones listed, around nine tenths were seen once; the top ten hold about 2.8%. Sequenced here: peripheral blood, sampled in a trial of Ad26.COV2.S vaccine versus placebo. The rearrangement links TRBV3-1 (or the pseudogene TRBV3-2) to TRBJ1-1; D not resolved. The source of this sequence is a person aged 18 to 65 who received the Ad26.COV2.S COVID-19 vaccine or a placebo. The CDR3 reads CASSQGTEAFF. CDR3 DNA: TGTGCCAGCAGCCAGGGCACTGAAGCTTTCTTT.